Each of the 3 T cell receptor beta chains below was sequenced from the same sample in a study of cytomegalovirus exposure and HLA in healthy donors. 60 Vbeta and 13 Jbeta primers were used in PCR. Clones were read by immunoSEQ multiplex PCR, and TCRdb kept only the in-frame ones, dropping some. The table lists 130,000 to 150,000 clones, about 82% of them singletons. The sample was PBMCs. These receptors came from a male donor in good health and CMV-seronegative.

The chain links TRBV29-1 to TRBJ2-5, with 7 bases matching TRBD1. This CDR3 region has 14 residues. Germline V gene lookup returns CDR1 SQVTM and CDR2 ANQGSEA. Trimming at V came to 6 bases and at J to 10 bases, leaving 17 bases not matched to a gene. Written as DNA, the CDR3 is TGCAGCGTCTCTACAGGGGCCCGTCCGGTGGGCCAGTACTTC. This translates into CSVSTGARPVGQYF.

The rearrangement joins TRBV4-3 to TRBJ1-2; 10 bases match TRBD1. CDR1 LGHNA and CDR2 YSLEER come from the germline V gene. V shed 1 base and J 1 base; nucleotides not matched to a gene: 3. This CDR3 is built from 16 residues. The CDR3 here is CASSQGGTGDNYGYTF. The DNA of the CDR3 is TGCGCCAGCAGCCAAGGGGGGACAGGGGATAACTATGGCTACACCTTC.

V and J are TRBV29-1 and TRBJ2-1, with 11 bases aligning to TRBD2. Germline V gene sequence: CDR1 SQVTM, CDR2 ANQGSEA. This CDR3 region has 15 residues. Losses at the gene ends were 6 bases for V and 7 bases for J; bases not matched to a gene: 11. The CDR3 nucleotides are TGCAGCGTGGGGGGTACACTAGCGGGGGAAAATGAGCAGTTCTTC. Translating it yields CSVGGTLAGENEQFF.